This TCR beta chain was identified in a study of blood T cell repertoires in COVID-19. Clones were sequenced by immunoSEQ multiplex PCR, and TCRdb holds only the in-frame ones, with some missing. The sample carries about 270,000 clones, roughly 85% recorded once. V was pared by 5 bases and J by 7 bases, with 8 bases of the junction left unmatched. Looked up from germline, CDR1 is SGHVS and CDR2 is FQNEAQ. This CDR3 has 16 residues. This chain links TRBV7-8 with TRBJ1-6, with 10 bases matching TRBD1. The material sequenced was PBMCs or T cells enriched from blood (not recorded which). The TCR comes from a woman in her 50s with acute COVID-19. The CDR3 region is CASSERRDRGNSPLHF. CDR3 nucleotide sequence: TGTGCCAGCAGCGAACGCCGGGACAGGGGAAATTCACCCCTCCACTTT. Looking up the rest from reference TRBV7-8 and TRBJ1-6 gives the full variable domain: GAGVSQSPRYKVAKRGQDVALRCDPISGHVSLFWYQQALGQGPEFLTYFQNEAQLDKSGLPSDRFFAERPEGSVSTLKIQRTQQEDSAVYLCASSERRDRGNSPLHFGNGTRLTVT.